This record concerns one T cell receptor (beta chain) sequence. Its cognate antigen has yet to be identified. It has no much larger one-base neighbor in the sample; base qualities were not kept. This sample is part of a study of T cell responses to AZD1222 COVID-19 vaccine listed by TCRdb under 2021. With regard to the full study: AZD1222 recipients with second doses at about 4 weeks or about 12 weeks were pooled, because spike-specific TCR depth and breadth did not differ between schedules. A total of approximately 240 trial participants underwent TCR sequencing, of whom 200 to 220 received two doses of AZD1222 and about 26 received two doses of the MenACWY control vaccine. Enrollment into the trials was organized by age into subgroups of 18-55, 56-69 and 70-plus years, and those subgroups contained about 160, 30 and 59 TCR-sequenced participants, respectively.

The CDR3 regions of human TCRbeta chains were analyzed by immunosequencing. On the study's bioinformatics: Repertoire TCRs were matched against a reference library of SARS-CoV-2-specific TCRs generated with the MIRA antigen-specificity platform. Breadth was defined as the fraction of unique TCRs that were SARS-CoV-2-associated, and depth was defined as the fraction of total T cells that were SARS-CoV-2-associated. Using the MIRA data, every spike-specific TCR was mapped to the spike region that the TCR reacted to and assigned to either a CD4 or a CD8 class. Log10-transformed breadth and depth values were compared by one-way ANOVA with Sidak's multiple comparisons tests. Drawn from immuneACCESS, this table holds only the in-frame rearrangements with V and J called that TCRdb kept. Clones are partly lost; checked studies trace under half to an unresolved V gene and leave the rest unexplained. The V and J calls and clone size were taken over from that table, and D and trimming were inferred from the DNA. In all, the sample holds some 120,000 clones, and approximately 89% of those were seen once. Roughly 4.2% of the sample lies in the top ten.

The CDR3 starts with the cysteine, ends with the phenylalanine, and has 15 residues. This entry keeps only the CDR3 DNA: 45 bases, framed from base 1. In the germline V gene, CDR1 corresponds to SGHDT and CDR2 to YYEEEE. Trimmed from V: 5 bases; trimmed from J: 3 bases; junction bases lacking a gene match: 6. Overall study outcomes, separate from this receptor: The whole spike protein was spanned by vaccine-associated CD4 TCRs, and dominant responses were seen in regions 160-218 and 743-854. A significant rise in spike-specific TCR breadth and depth was observed after two AZD1222 doses relative to day 0 and relative to MenACWY recipients. Epitopes outside the regions mutated in the B.1.351 and B.1.1.7 variants were reportedly recognized by nearly half of the unique spike-specific TCRs. Only five to seven AZD1222 recipients were SARS-CoV-2 seropositive at baseline, limiting conclusions about previously exposed vaccinees. In the small 56-69-year group, the increase in depth fell short of significance, most likely because of low power. Most participants were white British and females outnumbered males, and the authors suggested that clonal diversity may have been underestimated. No day 14 peak-response samples were available, so repertoires were characterized only after the peak T cell response.

What the time point label conveys for this sample: baseline before first vaccination. Vaccinee samples came from UK trials COV001 and COV002, including a single-blind randomized controlled phase 2/3 trial of AZD1222 (ChAdOx1 nCoV-19) in healthy adults. Trial participant PBMC samples were collected at day 0 and day 28 after the second dose for TCRbeta chain sequencing. The sequence links TRBV5-6 to TRBJ2-1, with 9 bases in between that match TRBD1. The clonotype originates from an adult in good health. Sample: peripheral blood, taken on day 0 of AZD1222 vaccination. The sequenced DNA is TGTGCCAGCAGGCAGACGGGACAGGGCTACAATGAGCAGTTCTTC. It is translated as CASRQTGQGYNEQFF.